This T cell receptor beta chain appears in the sequencing data of a study of shared clonotypes between healthy human individuals. Study-level results: Among donors, clonotype sharing was expected to be affected by sequencing depth.

V dropped 4 bases and J dropped 2; count of bases not matched to a gene: 10. This CDR3 contains 16 residues. Germline V lookup: CDR1 SGHNT, CDR2 YYREEE (reference sequence). With regard to this clone: Its antigen remains unidentified.

The study drew its donors from healthy HIV-negative adults without recent acute infections or vaccinations. CD8 memory fractions consisted of CD45RO+ and CCR7-negative CD45RA+ TemRA cells together. Assay execution took place at the deep level. Sequencing used immunoSEQ multiplex PCR; TCRdb keeps in-frame clones, though not all of them. Seen here are roughly 720,000 clones, less than 95% observed once, and the top ten hold 34%. Sequencing was performed on memory CD8+ T cells from PBMCs. Subset given: CD45RO+ cells pooled with CCR7-negative TemRA cells. This rearrangement joins TRBV5-4 to TRBJ2-7, with 9 bases fitting TRBD1. This receptor was obtained from a man younger than 35 in good health. Some clones in this sample may be carry-over from other donors' samples. This CDR3 reads CASSLTGGGLPYEQYF. CDR3 sequence (DNA): TGTGCCAGCAGCCTGACAGGGGGGGGACTTCCCTACGAGCAGTACTTC.